The 4 T cell receptor beta chains listed next were all sequenced from one sample in a study of graft-versus-host responses after intestinal transplantation. Generated by immunoSEQ multiplex PCR, the TCRdb table keeps only in-frame clones and is missing some. Of under 90,000 clones detected, over 80% appear once; the ten largest clones hold over 0.55%. Sequenced here: PBMCs, sampled 98 days after intestinal transplantation. These receptors were obtained from a human patient who received an intestinal transplant, so some T cells may come from the graft donor.

This chain joins TRBV5-8 and TRBJ2-1; no clear D gene. Trimming took off 2 bases at V and 4 bases at J, with 10 bases between the two ends. Germline V gene lookup returns CDR1 SGHTS and CDR2 YDEGEE. There are 14 residues in the CDR3. CDR3 sequence: CASSLILEYNEQFF. The CDR3 nucleotides are TGTGCCAGCAGCTTAATCCTAGAATACAATGAGCAGTTCTTC.

The V gene is TRBV6-1, the J gene TRBJ2-5; D is unclear. Looked up from germline, CDR1 is MNHNS and CDR2 is SASEGT. This CDR3 is built from 14 residues. The V gene lost 1 base and the J gene lost 5 bases, with 11 bases spanning the gap. The CDR3 DNA follows: TGTGCCAGCAGTGAAGAGGGTGGCTGGGAGACCCAGTACTTC. This encodes CASSEEGGWETQYF.

The chain couples TRBV2 to TRBJ2-1; TRBD2 matches 12 bases. There are 14 residues in the CDR3. Germline V gene lookup returns CDR1 SNHLY and CDR2 FYNNEI. J was trimmed by 6 bases and V by 6 bases; bases with no gene match: 3. The DNA for the CDR3 is TGTGCCAGCAGATCTAGCGGGGGGGCCAATGAGCAGTTCTTC. This gives the protein CASRSSGGANEQFF.

V is TRBV5-1 and J is TRBJ1-1, with D possibly matching TRBD1 (6 bases). This CDR3 has 14 residues. Germline V gives CDR1 SGHRS, CDR2 YFSETQ. Trimming removed 3 bases from V and 1 base from J, with 10 bases in between. Written as DNA, the CDR3 is TGCGCCAGCAGCTGGACAGCGAGGAACACTGAAGCTTTCTTT. It specifies CASSWTARNTEAFF. Drawing the rest from reference TRBV5-1 and TRBJ1-1, the complete variable domain is KAGVTQTPRYLIKTRGQQVTLSCSPISGHRSVSWYQQTPGQGLQFLFEYFSETQRNKGNFPGRFSGRQFSNSRSEMNVSTLELGDSALYLCASSWTARNTEAFFGQGTRLTVV.